The TCR beta chain under discussion was sequenced for a study of blood T cells in healthy people across ages. PBMCs numbering at least 6 million were isolated per sample. PCR was performed a second time for roughly 7 to 12 cycles using a sample-barcoded 5' primer and a J-beta primer mix. From the 5' RACE reads, TCRdb called clonotypes with MiXCR, one entry per CDR3 protein. The sample holds 1.5 million to 2 million distinct CDR3 sequences, 28% seen once. From germline, CDR1 is SGHDT and CDR2 YYEEEE. V was cut by 4 bases and J by 0 bases, with 10 bases left in between. The CDR3 has 14 residues. The sequencing sample was made of blood. The chain recombines TRBV5-6 with TRBJ1-1, with D maybe TRBD1 (5 bases). The TCR comes from a woman aged 25 to 45 in good health. CDR3 sequence: CASSEADMNTEAFF. The DNA of the CDR3 is TGTGCCAGCAGCGAAGCGGACATGAACACTGAAGCTTTCTTT.